This T cell receptor (beta chain) was documented in a study of graft-versus-host responses after intestinal transplantation. From germline, CDR1 is PRHDT and CDR2 FYEKMQ (reference sequence). Trimming cost V 1 base and J 1 base, with 7 bases left between them. The CDR3 extends over 14 amino acids. Notes on this clone: The antigen is undetermined.

Generated by immunoSEQ multiplex PCR, the TCRdb table keeps only in-frame clones and is missing some. This sample has about 94,000 clones; roughly nine tenths occur once, and the top ten carry approximately 0.5%. Study-wide points: Allografts from individuals with graft-donor T cell macrochimerism displayed high graft-versus-host to host-versus-graft clonal ratios.

The material was unstimulated CD8+ T cells sorted from spleen or lymph node cells, obtained before intestinal transplant. The rearrangement joins TRBV13 to TRBJ1-1; unclear D gene. This receptor was taken from a human donor who received an intestinal transplant. CDR3 sequence (DNA): TGTGCCAGCAGCTTAGCCGGAGGGAACACTGAAGCTTTCTTT. Its translation: CASSLAGGNTEAFF. Together with reference TRBV13 and TRBJ1-1, the CDR3 gives the full variable domain: AAGVIQSPRHLIKEKRETATLKCYPIPRHDTVYWYQQGPGQDPQFLISFYEKMQSDKGSIPDRFSAQQFSDYHSELNMSSLELGDSALYFCASSLAGGNTEAFFGQGTRLTVV.